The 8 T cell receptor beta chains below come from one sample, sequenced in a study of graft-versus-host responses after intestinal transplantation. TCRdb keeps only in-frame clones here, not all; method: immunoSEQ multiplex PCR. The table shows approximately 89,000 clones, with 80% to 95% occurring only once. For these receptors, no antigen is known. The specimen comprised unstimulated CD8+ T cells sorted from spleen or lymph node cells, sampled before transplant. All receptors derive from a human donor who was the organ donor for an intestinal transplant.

The CDR3 loop is CASSLGGVLAGGTGNEQYF. In DNA form, the CDR3 reads TGTGCCAGCAGCTTAGGGGGGGTACTAGCGGGGGGCACGGGCAACGAGCAGTACTTC. The chain is built from TRBV7-9 and TRBJ2-7; 12 positions match TRBD2. The CDR3 sequence is 19 residues long. Germline V CDR1 and CDR2: SEHNR, FQNEAQ (reference sequence). V was clipped by 1 base and J by 5 bases; unmatched bases: 15.

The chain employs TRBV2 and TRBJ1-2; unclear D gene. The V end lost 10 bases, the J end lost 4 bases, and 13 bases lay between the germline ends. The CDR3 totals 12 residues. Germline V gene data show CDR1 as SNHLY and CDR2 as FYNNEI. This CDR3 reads CATAVPRYGYTF. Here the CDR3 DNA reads TGTGCCACTGCAGTTCCTCGCTATGGCTACACCTTC.

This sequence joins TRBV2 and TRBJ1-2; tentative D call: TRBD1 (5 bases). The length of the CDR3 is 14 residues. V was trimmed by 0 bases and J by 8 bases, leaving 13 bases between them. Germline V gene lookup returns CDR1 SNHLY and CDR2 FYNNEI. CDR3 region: CASSEALQGYGYTF. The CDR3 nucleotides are TGTGCCAGCAGTGAAGCGCTTCAGGGATACGGCTACACCTTC. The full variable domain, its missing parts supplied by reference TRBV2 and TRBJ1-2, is EPEVTQTPSHQVTQMGQEVILRCVPISNHLYFYWYRQILGQKVEFLVSFYNNEISEKSEIFDDQFSVERPDGSNFTLKIRSTKLEDSAMYFCASSEALQGYGYTFGSGTRLTVV.

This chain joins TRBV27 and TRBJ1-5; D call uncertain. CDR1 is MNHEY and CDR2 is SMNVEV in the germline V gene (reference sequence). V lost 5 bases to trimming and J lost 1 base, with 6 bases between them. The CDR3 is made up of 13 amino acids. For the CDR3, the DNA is TGTGCCAGCAGTCTGGAGAGCAATCAGCCCCAGCATTTT. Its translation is CASSLESNQPQHF.

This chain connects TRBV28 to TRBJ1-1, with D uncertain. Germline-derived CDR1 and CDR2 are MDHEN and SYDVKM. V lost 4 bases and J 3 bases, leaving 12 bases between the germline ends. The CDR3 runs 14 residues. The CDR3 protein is CASSSQWSHTEAFF. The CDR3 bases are TGTGCCAGCAGTTCCCAGTGGAGCCACACTGAAGCTTTCTTT.

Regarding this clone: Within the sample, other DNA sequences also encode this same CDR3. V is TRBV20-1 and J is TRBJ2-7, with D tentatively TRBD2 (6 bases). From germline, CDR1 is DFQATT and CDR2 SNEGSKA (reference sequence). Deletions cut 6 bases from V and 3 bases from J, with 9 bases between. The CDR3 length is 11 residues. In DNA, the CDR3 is TGCAGTGCCCCGCGGGGCTACGAGCAGTACTTC. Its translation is CSAPRGYEQYF.

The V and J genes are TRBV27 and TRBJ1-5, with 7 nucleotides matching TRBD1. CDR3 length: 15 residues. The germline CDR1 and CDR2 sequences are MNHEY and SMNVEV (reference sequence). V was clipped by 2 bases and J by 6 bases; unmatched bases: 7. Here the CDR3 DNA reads TGTGCCAGCAGTTTACGGCAGGGGGAAGGTCAGCCCCAGCATTTT. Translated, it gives CASSLRQGEGQPQHF.

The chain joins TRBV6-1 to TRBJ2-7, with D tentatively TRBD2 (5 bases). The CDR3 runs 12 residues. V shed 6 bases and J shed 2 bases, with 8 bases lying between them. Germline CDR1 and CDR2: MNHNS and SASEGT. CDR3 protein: CASRTAAYEQYF. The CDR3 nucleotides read TGTGCCAGCAGAACAGCGGCCTACGAGCAGTACTTC.